This T cell receptor beta chain was captured in a study of OX40 agonist ivuxolimab in advanced cancers. Background on the whole study: The costimulatory receptor OX40 (CD134) was targeted by ivuxolimab, a fully human IgG2 agonistic monoclonal antibody. Intravenous ivuxolimab was administered to patients every 2 weeks at six dose levels: 0.01, 0.1, 0.3, 1.5, 3 and 10 mg/kg. Among the approximately 50 dose-escalation patients, around 19 had hepatocellular carcinoma, 15 or so melanoma, 9 renal cell carcinoma and 9 head and neck cancer. In the dose-escalation cohort, around four fifths of patients were male, and the mean age was roughly 56 years with a range of roughly 23 to 90. Patients were allowed to have had prior anti-PD-1, anti-PD-L1 or anti-CTLA-4 therapy, and approximately 40% of the dose-escalation patients had been treated with checkpoint inhibitors. Partial responses were achieved by three dose-escalation patients, of whom one had hepatocellular carcinoma and two had cutaneous melanoma. Peripheral TCRbeta sequencing was intended to test whether TCR sequence diversity was altered and clonal T-cell expansion was caused by ivuxolimab. The monotherapy dose-escalation portion (N ≈ 56 patients) of the phase I ivuxolimab trial is reported in the paper. Paper-wide results and their limitations: In partial responders in the 0.1-3.0 mg/kg groups, normalized peripheral clonal expansion was found to be among the lowest, especially among CD8+ T cells. The antigen specificity of the peripheral T cells that underwent clonal expansion was not determined. Low levels of normalized T-cell clonal expansion were also shown by some nonresponding patients. Clonal expansion of both CD4+ and CD8+ blood T cells was observed from baseline to week 6 at doses 0.1 to 3.0 mg/kg. On average, CD8+ T cells showed more expanded clones than CD4+ T cells after ivuxolimab.

The trial excluded patients who had a history of autoimmune disease or who were on systemic immunosuppression. Peripheral blood for TCR sequencing was drawn from every dose cohort at baseline, at cycle 4 day 1 and at cycle 7 day 1. The samples were taken from a phase I, first-in-human, multicenter, open-label dose-escalation trial of ivuxolimab. Adults with locally advanced or metastatic melanoma, renal cell carcinoma, hepatocellular carcinoma or head and neck squamous cell carcinoma were enrolled in the trial. Before TCR sequencing, CD4+ T cells and CD8+ T cells from peripheral blood were sorted into separate populations. To sequence the TCRbeta CDR3 region, genomic DNA was isolated from the sorted cells. The immunoSEQ Assay was used for sequencing of TCRbeta CDR3 regions. TCRdb obtained this table from immuneACCESS and retained in-frame rearrangements with V and J assigned. These tables miss some clones; where compared with another copy, unresolved V genes account for less than half of the shortfall, and the remainder is unexplained. This sample lists approximately 18,000 clones; around 80% were detected once. Jointly, the top ten make up under 30% of the sample.

Trimming takes 0 bases off V and 7 bases off J; junction bases not matched to a gene: 11. Via the germline V gene, CDR1 is LGHNT and CDR2 FRNRAP. The CDR3 contains 18 residues, cysteine and phenylalanine counted. Only the CDR3 DNA stays, 54 bases, in frame from base 1. Concerning this clone: Its antigen specificity is not known. The input lacks base qualities; no much larger clone sits a single base away.

The source material was CD4+ or CD8+ T cells sorted from blood, sampled in a trial of the OX40 agonist ivuxolimab. The V and J genes are TRBV12-5 and TRBJ2-1; a stretch of 11 junction bases matches TRBD1. The sequence was collected from an adult with an advanced solid tumor such as melanoma, head and neck, liver or kidney cancer. The DNA reads as follows: TGTGCTAGTGGTTTGGTACTCGTGTCGGGACAGGGGGGTAATGAGCAGTTCTTC. Translated, it gives CASGLVLVSGQGGNEQFF.